This T cell receptor (beta chain) was identified in a study of naive and memory T cell subsets. This clonotype was recorded a few times. Its matching antigen is unknown. Both TRBC1 and TRBC2 were covered by a beta constant-region primer of two equimolar oligonucleotides. Nested alpha and beta constant-region primers with the SP2 primer drove four PCR rounds on ligated cDNA. Via MiXCR, TCRdb re-called the UMI-ligation and nested PCR reads, giving one row per CDR3 protein. The data hold roughly 100,000 distinct CDR3 sequences, with roughly 15% observed a single time. Trimming cost V 6 bases and J 2 bases, with 10 bases left between them. The CDR3 totals 13 residues. From germline, CDR1 is SGHAT and CDR2 FQDESV (reference sequence). Study-wide points: Possibly reflecting memory cells re-expressing CD45RA, a few larger clonotypes occurred in naive repertoires, especially CD8.

The TCR sequence derives from a human donor in good health. The sample comprised naive CD8+ T cells from blood. This chain links TRBV11-1 with TRBJ1-1, with a possible D match to TRBD1 (6 bases). The chain's CDR3 is CASSRTANTEAFF. Written as DNA, the CDR3 is TGTGCCAGCAGTCGGACAGCCAACACTGAAGCTTTCTTT.